A single sample is the source of the 7 T cell receptor beta chains below, sequenced in a study of blood T cell repertoires in COVID-19 (dated by TCRdb to 2020 to 2022). Receptors were amplified or captured by the immunoSEQ multiplex PCR assay. TCRdb re-hosts the immuneACCESS table, in-frame sequences only. Its copies lack some clones; in the studies checked, an unresolved V gene accounts for under half of them, and the cause for the rest is not known. For this sample the table gives 120,000 or so clones, of which roughly 72% were detected only once. Around 5.5% of the sample lies in the top ten. The sequenced sample consisted of peripheral blood. These receptors were obtained from a man aged 55 to 70 with acute or convalescent COVID-19.

The chain combines TRBV6-5 with TRBJ1-2; D may be TRBD1 (6 bases). The CDR3 is 12 amino acids. V was shortened by 4 bases and J by 8 bases, with 11 bases between the two germline ends. Germline V gene sequence: CDR1 MNHEY, CDR2 SVGAGI. DNA for the CDR3: TGTGCCAGCAGTTCCCGGACAGCCGGCTACACCTTC. It is translated as CASSSRTAGYTF.

This chain uses TRBV5-6 with TRBJ1-1; D is uncertain. The V end was cut by 0 bases, the J end by 7 bases, with 7 bases between. CDR3 length equals 12 residues. Per the germline V gene, CDR1 is SGHDT and CDR2 is YYEEEE. The DNA of the CDR3 is TGTGCCAGCAGCTTGGTGGGGAGTGAAGCTTTCTTT. The encoded protein is CASSLVGSEAFF.

This sequence joins TRBV3-1 (or the pseudogene TRBV3-2) and TRBJ2-7; D is perhaps TRBD2 (5 bases). There are 14 residues in the CDR3. Trimming shortened V by 4 bases and J by 7 bases, and 17 bases separated the two germline ends. Germline-derived CDR1 and CDR2 are LGHDT and YNNKEL (reference sequence). This chain's CDR3 is CASSPGGFRGEQYF. Written as DNA, the CDR3 is TGTGCCAGCAGCCCTGGAGGTTTTAGAGGAGAGCAGTACTTC.

The V call is TRBV29-1, the J call TRBJ2-1; D might be TRBD1 (5 bases). Trimming took 6 bases from V and 6 from J, leaving 9 bases between them. Germline V gives CDR1 SQVTM, CDR2 ANQGSEA. The CDR3 has 11 residues. CDR3 bases: TGCAGCGTCAGGGAAACCAATGAGCAGTTCTTC. It encodes CSVRETNEQFF.

The rearrangement joins TRBV4-2 to TRBJ1-1; possible D gene TRBD1, 6 bases. The germline gives CDR1 LGHNA, CDR2 YNFKEQ. V dropped 0 bases and J dropped 5 bases, with 13 bases sitting between them. The CDR3 has 15 amino acids. The CDR3 nucleotides read TGTGCCAGCAGCCAAGATCTTAGCCAGGGGACTGAAGCTTTCTTT. It is translated as CASSQDLSQGTEAFF.

The chain recombines TRBV7-3 with TRBJ2-3, with D hard to call. This CDR3 region has 13 residues. Germline V lookup: CDR1 SGHTA, CDR2 FQGTGA. The V and J ends lost 4 bases and 4 bases respectively, with 9 bases between them. The CDR3 nucleotides are TGTGCCAGCAGCTACTTTCTGGCAGATACGCAGTATTTT. Encoded protein: CASSYFLADTQYF.

The CDR3 DNA is TGTGCTAGTTCGTCGGGGGGCATAAGCTCCTACAATGAGCAGTTCTTC. Its protein product is CASSSGGISSYNEQFF. This sequence joins TRBV12-5 and TRBJ2-1; D perhaps matches TRBD2 (7 bases). In germline, CDR1 is LGHNT, CDR2 FRNRAP. CDR3 length: 16 amino acids. Trimming removed 8 bases from V and 0 bases from J, with 17 bases in between.